A selection of T cell receptor beta chains follows, all from one sample in a study of T cell repertoires in cytomegalovirus infection. Antigens for these TCRs are unknown. TCRdb analysed the reads with MiXCR anew, one entry per CDR3 protein. The table includes about 770,000 distinct CDR3 sequences, approximately 32% detected once. This sample comprised cultured CD8+ T cells from PBMCs, obtained from culture after CMV antigen stimulation. The receptors derive from a human donor in good health (CMV status not recorded). Some clones in this sample may be carry-over from other donors' samples. The CDR3 runs from the conserved cysteine through the conserved F or W. A D gene is named only where the DNA matches it firmly. Clone size is not always given. Where it is, it says once, few, many or a class for expanded clones.

CDR3 DNA: TGTGCCAGCACCTTGGGACTAGCGGGGGGGCCGGGGTACAATGAGCAGTTCTTC
CDR3 protein: CASTLGLAGGPGYNEQFF
D gene: TRBD2
J gene: TRBJ2-1
V gene: TRBV7-6
clone size: -

CDR3 DNA: TGTGCCAGCAGCGCGGGACTAGCGGCCACAGATACGCAGTATTTT
CDR3 protein: CASSAGLAATDTQYF
D gene: TRBD2
J gene: TRBJ2-3
V gene: TRBV9
clone size: -

CDR3 DNA: TGTGCCAGCAGCGAGCGCCAGGGGTACACTGAAGCTTTCTTT
CDR3 protein: CASSERQGYTEAFF
D gene: -
J gene: TRBJ1-1
V gene: TRBV9
clone size: -

CDR3 DNA: TGTGCCAGCAGTTTAGCCCTTGGACGGAGCTCCTCCTACGAGCAGTACTTC
CDR3 protein: CASSLALGRSSSYEQYF
D gene: -
J gene: TRBJ2-7
V gene: TRBV27
clone size: few

CDR3 DNA: TGTGCCAGCGCACCGACTAGTAAGCGAGATACGCAGTATTTT
CDR3 protein: CASAPTSKRDTQYF
D gene: -
J gene: TRBJ2-3
V gene: TRBV7-9
clone size: -

CDR3 DNA: TGTGCCAGCAGTGCGGACAGCTCCTACAATGAGCAGTTCTTC
CDR3 protein: CASSADSSYNEQFF
D gene: -
J gene: TRBJ2-1
V gene: TRBV12-3/TRBV12-4
clone size: -

CDR3 DNA: TGTGCCAGCAGCTTAACGACGGGACCTTTAGGCAATGAGCAGTTCTTC
CDR3 protein: CASSLTTGPLGNEQFF
D gene: -
J gene: TRBJ2-1
V gene: TRBV7-6
clone size: few

CDR3 DNA: TGTGCCACCAGCAAAAGGGACACTCCAGAGACCCAGTACTTC
CDR3 protein: CATSKRDTPETQYF
D gene: -
J gene: TRBJ2-5
V gene: TRBV15
clone size: once

CDR3 DNA: TGTGCCAGCAGCCCAGGGACGGGGGTTAATTCACCCCTCCACTTT
CDR3 protein: CASSPGTGVNSPLHF
D gene: -
J gene: TRBJ1-6
V gene: TRBV4-1
clone size: many

CDR3 DNA: TGTGCCAGCAGCCGTAGCGGGGCGGGCACAGATACGCAGTATTTT
CDR3 protein: CASSRSGAGTDTQYF
D gene: TRBD2
J gene: TRBJ2-3
V gene: TRBV7-9
clone size: -

CDR3 DNA: TGCAGTGCCAGACAGGGGATGGATGTATATTCACCCCTCCACTTT
CDR3 protein: CSARQGMDVYSPLHF
D gene: TRBD1
J gene: TRBJ1-6
V gene: TRBV20-1
clone size: many

CDR3 DNA: TGTGCCAGCAGCCGTAGGGGGGGGACTAATGAAAAACTGTTTTTT
CDR3 protein: CASSRRGGTNEKLFF
D gene: -
J gene: TRBJ1-4
V gene: TRBV7-6
clone size: few

CDR3 DNA: TGCGCCAGCAGCACCATAAGGCAGGTCTATGGCTACACCTTC
CDR3 protein: CASSTIRQVYGYTF
D gene: -
J gene: TRBJ1-2
V gene: TRBV4-1
clone size: -

CDR3 DNA: TGTGCCAGCAGCCGCCGGGACAGGGCTTCCGAGACCCAGTACTTC
CDR3 protein: CASSRRDRASETQYF
D gene: TRBD1
J gene: TRBJ2-5
V gene: TRBV27
clone size: -

CDR3 DNA: TGTGCCACTCCAGACCCTTCTGGGGCCAACGTCCTGACTTTC
CDR3 protein: CATPDPSGANVLTF
D gene: -
J gene: TRBJ2-6
V gene: TRBV25-1
clone size: -

CDR3 DNA: TGTGCCAGCAGCTCGACGGGATCTAATGAGCCCCAGCATTTT
CDR3 protein: CASSSTGSNEPQHF
D gene: -
J gene: TRBJ1-5
V gene: TRBV7-8
clone size: many

CDR3 DNA: TGCGCCAGCAGCCAAGGGGGCAGGGTGGGCACTGAAGCTTTCTTT
CDR3 protein: CASSQGGRVGTEAFF
D gene: -
J gene: TRBJ1-1
V gene: TRBV4-1
clone size: -

CDR3 DNA: TGTGCCAGCAGCCCTATTGGGGGAAAACTGTTTTTT
CDR3 protein: CASSPIGGKLFF
D gene: -
J gene: TRBJ1-4
V gene: TRBV7-9
clone size: -

CDR3 DNA: TGTGCCACCAGTGGTAGCGGGGGTTGGTCAGATACGCAGTATTTT
CDR3 protein: CATSGSGGWSDTQYF
D gene: TRBD2
J gene: TRBJ2-3
V gene: TRBV24-1
clone size: -

CDR3 DNA: TGTGCCAGCAGTTCGGGGCCCCGCTATGGCTACACCTTC
CDR3 protein: CASSSGPRYGYTF
D gene: -
J gene: TRBJ1-2
V gene: TRBV27
clone size: -

CDR3 DNA: TGTGCCAGCAGCACCGGGGGGGCTAGCAATCAGCCCCAGCATTTT
CDR3 protein: CASSTGGASNQPQHF
D gene: -
J gene: TRBJ1-5
V gene: TRBV27
clone size: -

CDR3 DNA: TGTGCCAGCAGTTCTACCCGGGACAGATCTTCACCCCTCCACTTT
CDR3 protein: CASSSTRDRSSPLHF
D gene: TRBD1
J gene: TRBJ1-6
V gene: TRBV6-2/TRBV6-3
clone size: -

CDR3 DNA: TGTGCCAGCAGCCTTACGGGAGGGGGTAGCACAGATACGCAGTATTTT
CDR3 protein: CASSLTGGGSTDTQYF
D gene: TRBD2
J gene: TRBJ2-3
V gene: TRBV6-6
clone size: few

CDR3 DNA: TGTGCCAGCAGCATTCCGGAAAGGACAGGCACAGATACGCAGTATTTT
CDR3 protein: CASSIPERTGTDTQYF
D gene: -
J gene: TRBJ2-3
V gene: TRBV7-9
clone size: few

CDR3 DNA: TGTGCCAGCAGCTTCCGACGGGAGAGCTCCTATAATTCACCCCTCCACTTT
CDR3 protein: CASSFRRESSYNSPLHF
D gene: -
J gene: TRBJ1-6
V gene: TRBV9
clone size: -

CDR3 DNA: TGTGCCAGCAGCTTAGGTATAGCAGCACATGAGCAGTTCTTC
CDR3 protein: CASSLGIAAHEQFF
D gene: -
J gene: TRBJ2-1
V gene: TRBV11-2
clone size: -

CDR3 DNA: TGCGCCAGCAGCCAAGATTCAGCCCAGAGCTCCTACAATGAGCAGTTCTTC
CDR3 protein: CASSQDSAQSSYNEQFF
D gene: -
J gene: TRBJ2-1
V gene: TRBV4-1
clone size: -

CDR3 DNA: TGTGCCAGCAGTCCTTCGGAAGGCGGTTACGGCTACACCTTC
CDR3 protein: CASSPSEGGYGYTF
D gene: -
J gene: TRBJ1-2
V gene: TRBV27
clone size: -

CDR3 DNA: TGTGCCAGCACCAGGGACAATGAGCAGTTCTTC
CDR3 protein: CASTRDNEQFF
D gene: -
J gene: TRBJ2-1
V gene: TRBV27
clone size: -

CDR3 DNA: TGTGCCAGCAGTAATTCCTTTCGGGACACGGAAGGAAAAGGTAGCTACAGCTTC
CDR3 protein: CASSNSFRDTEGKGSYSF
D gene: -
J gene: TRBJ1-2
V gene: TRBV12-3/TRBV12-4
clone size: -

CDR3 DNA: TGTGCCAGCAGTTTACAGGGGACGGGTTACACCGGGGAGCTGTTTTTT
CDR3 protein: CASSLQGTGYTGELFF
D gene: TRBD1
J gene: TRBJ2-2
V gene: TRBV7-8
clone size: many

CDR3 DNA: TGTGCCAGCAGCTCAATGGGAGGGCTCCAGGGCTACACCTTC
CDR3 protein: CASSSMGGLQGYTF
D gene: -
J gene: TRBJ1-2
V gene: TRBV7-2
clone size: many

CDR3 DNA: TGTGCCAGCAGTCCGCAGGTCGGAATGAACACTGAAGCTTTCTTT
CDR3 protein: CASSPQVGMNTEAFF
D gene: -
J gene: TRBJ1-1
V gene: TRBV6-6
clone size: -

CDR3 DNA: TGTGCCAGCAGCTTAGCGGTAGCGGGCTCCTACAATGAGCAGTTCTTC
CDR3 protein: CASSLAVAGSYNEQFF
D gene: TRBD2
J gene: TRBJ2-1
V gene: TRBV7-6
clone size: few

CDR3 DNA: TGTGCCAGCAGCTCCGGTCTGGGACGAAGGGCCGGGGAGCTGTTTTTT
CDR3 protein: CASSSGLGRRAGELFF
D gene: -
J gene: TRBJ2-2
V gene: TRBV7-2
clone size: many

CDR3 DNA: TGTGCCACCAGTGATATCCCTGCCCGGACAGGTAACACCGGGGAGCTGTTTTTT
CDR3 protein: CATSDIPARTGNTGELFF
D gene: TRBD1
J gene: TRBJ2-2
V gene: TRBV24-1
clone size: -

CDR3 DNA: TGTGCCAGCAGCCCTCGGGACAGGGGTTTATCCTACAATGAGCAGTTCTTC
CDR3 protein: CASSPRDRGLSYNEQFF
D gene: TRBD1
J gene: TRBJ2-1
V gene: TRBV3-1
clone size: -

CDR3 DNA: TGTGCCACCAGCAGAGGAGGTACAGGGGACTCATCCACCCCCTATGGCTACACCTTC
CDR3 protein: CATSRGGTGDSSTPYGYTF
D gene: TRBD1
J gene: TRBJ1-2
V gene: TRBV15
clone size: few

CDR3 DNA: TGTGCCAGCAGCTTAGTAGGGGGGCTCGAGCAGTACTTC
CDR3 protein: CASSLVGGLEQYF
D gene: -
J gene: TRBJ2-7
V gene: TRBV7-9
clone size: few

CDR3 DNA: TGTGCCAGTAGTCCCCCGGGTTGGACCGGGGAGCTGTTTTTT
CDR3 protein: CASSPPGWTGELFF
D gene: -
J gene: TRBJ2-2
V gene: TRBV19
clone size: few

CDR3 DNA: TGTGCCAGCAGTCCCGGGACGTCTAGTAGTGAAGCTTTCTTT
CDR3 protein: CASSPGTSSSEAFF
D gene: -
J gene: TRBJ1-1
V gene: TRBV27
clone size: many

CDR3 DNA: TGCAGTGCTAGTGACAGGGGGAAGGTAGCTTTCTTT
CDR3 protein: CSASDRGKVAFF
D gene: TRBD1
J gene: TRBJ1-1
V gene: TRBV20-1
clone size: -

CDR3 DNA: TGTGCCAGCTCACCAGGGGCCGACTTACCCCGCCGGAATGAGCAGTTCTTC
CDR3 protein: CASSPGADLPRRNEQFF
D gene: -
J gene: TRBJ2-1
V gene: TRBV18
clone size: -

CDR3 DNA: TGTGCCAGCAGTTCTTGGACAGATCCGGACGGTGAAAAACTGTTTTTT
CDR3 protein: CASSSWTDPDGEKLFF
D gene: -
J gene: TRBJ1-4
V gene: TRBV6-1
clone size: few

CDR3 DNA: TGCAGTGCCCCGGGCCGGGGGGACTACAATGAGCAGTTCTTC
CDR3 protein: CSAPGRGDYNEQFF
D gene: TRBD2
J gene: TRBJ2-1
V gene: TRBV20-1
clone size: few

CDR3 DNA: TGCGCCAGCAGCCGAGGGACTTATTATGGCTACACCTTC
CDR3 protein: CASSRGTYYGYTF
D gene: -
J gene: TRBJ1-2
V gene: TRBV4-1
clone size: -

CDR3 DNA: TGTGCCAGCAGCTTAAGGGGGGGGCGATACTACAATGAGCAGTTCTTC
CDR3 protein: CASSLRGGRYYNEQFF
D gene: -
J gene: TRBJ2-1
V gene: TRBV7-2
clone size: -

CDR3 DNA: TGCAGTGGCGGACTAGCGGGTGTCTCCTACAATGAGCAGTTCTTC
CDR3 protein: CSGGLAGVSYNEQFF
D gene: TRBD2
J gene: TRBJ2-1
V gene: TRBV20-1
clone size: -

CDR3 DNA: TGTGCCAGCAGCCTCCGGACAGCGGACCCCTACAATGAGCAGTTCTTC
CDR3 protein: CASSLRTADPYNEQFF
D gene: -
J gene: TRBJ2-1
V gene: TRBV7-9
clone size: few

CDR3 DNA: TGTGCCAGCAGGGCAGGCGCCTACGAGCAGTACTTC
CDR3 protein: CASRAGAYEQYF
D gene: -
J gene: TRBJ2-7
V gene: TRBV27
clone size: few

CDR3 DNA: TGTGCCAGCAGCCAAGACAGCACTGGGGCCAACGTCCTGACTTTC
CDR3 protein: CASSQDSTGANVLTF
D gene: -
J gene: TRBJ2-6
V gene: TRBV14
clone size: few

CDR3 DNA: TGTGCCAGCAGCAGTCCAGGGCTTAGCAATCAGCCCCAGCATTTT
CDR3 protein: CASSSPGLSNQPQHF
D gene: -
J gene: TRBJ1-5
V gene: TRBV7-9
clone size: -

CDR3 DNA: TGCGCCAGCGCGACAGGGGCGAATCTTTATGTGAACTATGGCTACACCTTC
CDR3 protein: CASATGANLYVNYGYTF
D gene: TRBD1
J gene: TRBJ1-2
V gene: TRBV10-2
clone size: few